This TCR beta chain was obtained from a study of blood T cell repertoires in COVID-19. Original data processing: By means of reference gene primer amplification, nucleated cell counts were estimated. TCRdb's table, derived via immunoSEQ multiplex PCR, lists solely in-frame clones and lacks some. V and J calls and clone size are given by that table; D and trimming were obtained from the DNA. The table records some 320,000 clones, approximately 88% of them present only once. The CDR3 contains 15 residues. The trim removed 7 bases at V and 7 bases at J, leaving 6 bases unmatched. Germline V gene sequence: CDR1 PRHDT, CDR2 FYEKMQ (reference sequence).

The origin of this receptor is a woman aged 25 to 45 who had recovered from COVID-19. The specimen was peripheral blood. The rearrangement uses TRBV13 and TRBJ2-1; 14 nucleotides match TRBD2. The CDR3 sequence is CASTWTSGGRNEQFF. The CDR3 DNA reads as TGTGCCAGCACCTGGACTAGCGGGGGGCGAAATGAGCAGTTCTTC. The variable domain in full, with the rest retrieved from reference TRBV13 and TRBJ2-1, is AAGVIQSPRHLIKEKRETATLKCYPIPRHDTVYWYQQGPGQDPQFLISFYEKMQSDKGSIPDRFSAQQFSDYHSELNMSSLELGDSALYFCASTWTSGGRNEQFFGPGTRLTVL.